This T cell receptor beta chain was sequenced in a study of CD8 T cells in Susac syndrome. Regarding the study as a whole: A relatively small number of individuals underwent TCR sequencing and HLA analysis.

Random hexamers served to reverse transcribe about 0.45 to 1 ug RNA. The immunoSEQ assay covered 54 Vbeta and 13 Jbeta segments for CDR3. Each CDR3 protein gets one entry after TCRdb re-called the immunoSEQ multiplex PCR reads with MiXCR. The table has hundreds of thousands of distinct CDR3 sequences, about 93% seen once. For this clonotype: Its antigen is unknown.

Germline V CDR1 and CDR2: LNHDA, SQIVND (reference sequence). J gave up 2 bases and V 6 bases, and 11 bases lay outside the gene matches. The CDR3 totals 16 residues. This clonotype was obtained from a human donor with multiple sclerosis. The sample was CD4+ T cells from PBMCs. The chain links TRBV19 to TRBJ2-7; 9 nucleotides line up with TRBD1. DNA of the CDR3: TGTGCCAGTAGCCGAGTATTGGGGACAGGGCCCTACGAGCAGTACTTC. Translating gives CASSRVLGTGPYEQYF. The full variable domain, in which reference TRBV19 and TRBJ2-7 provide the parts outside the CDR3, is DGGITQSPKYLFRKEGQNVTLSCEQNLNHDAMYWYRQDPGQGLRLIYYSQIVNDFQKGDIAEGYSVSREKKESFPLTVTSAQKNPTAFYLCASSRVLGTGPYEQYFGPGTRLTVT.